This T cell receptor beta chain is drawn from a study of metastatic and nonmetastatic thyroid tumors. In germline, CDR1 is MDHEN, CDR2 SYDVKM. This CDR3 contains 13 residues. Trimming removed 4 bases from V and 1 base from J, with 7 bases in between. Every patient underwent thyroid surgery untreated. TCRdb redid the clone calls on the PCR reads using MiXCR. The table includes about 59,000 clones, around 15% detected once. This clone was seen ten or more times. The V and J genes are TRBV28 and TRBJ1-1; TRBD1 might be the D (5 bases). Material for sequencing was blood. This TCR was recovered from a male donor with papillary thyroid cancer or a benign thyroid nodule (not recorded which). Some clones in this sample may be carry-over from other donors' samples. The CDR3 nucleotides read TGTGCCAGCAGTTGGGGGACGAACACTGAAGCTTTCTTT. Translated, it gives CASSWGTNTEAFF.